The clone carrying this T cell receptor beta chain showed up just once. This sample is part of a study of control samples from healthy donors and cancer patients. Clones were sequenced by immunoSEQ multiplex PCR, and TCRdb holds only the in-frame ones, with some missing. The table lists 84,000 or so clones, roughly 89% of them singletons. This sequence was found in a man younger than 40 in good health. Sequencing used blood.

For the CDR3, the DNA is TGTGCCAGCTCACCACCGCGGGATGCCTACGAGCAGTACTTC. This translates into CASSPPRDAYEQYF. The chain combines TRBV18 with TRBJ2-7, with a possible D match to TRBD2 (6 bases). The length of the CDR3 is 14 residues. Germline V CDR1 and CDR2: KGHSH, LQKENI. Trimming took 0 bases from V and 2 from J, leaving 8 bases between them.